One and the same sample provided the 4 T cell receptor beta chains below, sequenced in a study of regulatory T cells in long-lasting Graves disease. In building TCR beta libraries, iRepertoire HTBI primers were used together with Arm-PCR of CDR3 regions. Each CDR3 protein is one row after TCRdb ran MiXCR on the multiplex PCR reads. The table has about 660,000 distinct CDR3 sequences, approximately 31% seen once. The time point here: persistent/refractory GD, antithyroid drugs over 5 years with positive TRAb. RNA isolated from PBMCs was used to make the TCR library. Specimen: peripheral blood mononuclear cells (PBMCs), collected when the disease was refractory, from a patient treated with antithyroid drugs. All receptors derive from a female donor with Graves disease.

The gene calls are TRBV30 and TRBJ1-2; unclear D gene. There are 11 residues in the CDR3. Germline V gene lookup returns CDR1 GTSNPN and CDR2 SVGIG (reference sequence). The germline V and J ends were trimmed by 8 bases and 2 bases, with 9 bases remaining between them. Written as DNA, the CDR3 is TGTGCCGCACAATTAAACTATGGCTACACCTTC. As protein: CAAQLNYGYTF. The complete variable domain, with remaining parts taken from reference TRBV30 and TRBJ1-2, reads SQTIHQWPATLVQPVGSPLSLECTVEGTSNPNLYWYRQAAGRGLQLLFYSVGIGQISSEVPQNLSASRPQDRQFILSSKKLLLSDSGFYLCAAQLNYGYTFGSGTRLTVV.

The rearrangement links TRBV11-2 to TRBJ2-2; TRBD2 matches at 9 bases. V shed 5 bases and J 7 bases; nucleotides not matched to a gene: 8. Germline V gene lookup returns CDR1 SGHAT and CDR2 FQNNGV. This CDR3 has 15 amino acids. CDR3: CASSPSGRNDGELFF. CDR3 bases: TGTGCCAGCAGCCCCAGCGGGAGGAATGACGGGGAGCTGTTTTTT.

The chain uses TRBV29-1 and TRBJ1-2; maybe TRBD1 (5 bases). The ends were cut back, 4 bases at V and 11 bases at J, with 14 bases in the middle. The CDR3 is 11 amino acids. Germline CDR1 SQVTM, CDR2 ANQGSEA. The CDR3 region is CSVGGGEEYTF. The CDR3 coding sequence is TGCAGCGTTGGTGGGGGGGAGGAATACACCTTC. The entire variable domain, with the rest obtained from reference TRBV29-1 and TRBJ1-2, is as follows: SAVISQKPSRDICQRGTSLTIQCQVDSQVTMMFWYRQQPGQSLTLIATANQGSEATYESGFVIDKFPISRPNLTFSTLTVSNMSPEDSSIYLCSVGGGEEYTFGSGTRLTVV.

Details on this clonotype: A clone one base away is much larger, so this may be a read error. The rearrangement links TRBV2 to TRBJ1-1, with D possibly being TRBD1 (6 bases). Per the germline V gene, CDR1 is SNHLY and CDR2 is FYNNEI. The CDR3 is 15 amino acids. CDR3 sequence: CTSSEGVFKVAEAFF. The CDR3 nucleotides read TGTACCAGCAGTGAGGGGGTGTTTAAGGTAGCTGAAGCTTTCTTT.